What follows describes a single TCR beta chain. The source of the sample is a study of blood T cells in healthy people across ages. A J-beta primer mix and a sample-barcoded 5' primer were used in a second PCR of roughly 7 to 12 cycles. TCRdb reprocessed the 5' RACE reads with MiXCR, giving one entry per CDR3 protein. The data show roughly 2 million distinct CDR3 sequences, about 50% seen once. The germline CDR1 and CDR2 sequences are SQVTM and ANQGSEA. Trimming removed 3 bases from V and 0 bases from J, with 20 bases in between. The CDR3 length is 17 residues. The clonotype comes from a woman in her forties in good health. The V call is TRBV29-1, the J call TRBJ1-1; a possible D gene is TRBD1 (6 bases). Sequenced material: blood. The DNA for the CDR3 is TGCAGCGTTGACCGGGTCGGACAGCGGGGTATGAACACTGAAGCTTTCTTT. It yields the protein CSVDRVGQRGMNTEAFF.